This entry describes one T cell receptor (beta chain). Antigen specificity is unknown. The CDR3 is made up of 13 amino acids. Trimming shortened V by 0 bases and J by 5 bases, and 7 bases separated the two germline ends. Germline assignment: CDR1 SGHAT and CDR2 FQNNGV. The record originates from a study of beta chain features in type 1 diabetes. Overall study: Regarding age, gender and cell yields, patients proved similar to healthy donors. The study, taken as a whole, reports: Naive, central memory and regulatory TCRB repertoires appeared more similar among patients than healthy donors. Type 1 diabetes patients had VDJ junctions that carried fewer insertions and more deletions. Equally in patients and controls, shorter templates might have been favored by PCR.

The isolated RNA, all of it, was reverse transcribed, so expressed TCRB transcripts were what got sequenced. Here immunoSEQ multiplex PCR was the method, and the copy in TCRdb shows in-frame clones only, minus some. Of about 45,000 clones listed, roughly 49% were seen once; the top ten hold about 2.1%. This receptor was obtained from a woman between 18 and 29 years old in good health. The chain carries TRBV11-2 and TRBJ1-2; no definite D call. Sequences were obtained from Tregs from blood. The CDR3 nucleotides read TGTGCCAGCAGCTTAGATGGGAGTTATGGCTACACCTTC. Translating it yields CASSLDGSYGYTF.